One sample yielded the 22 T cell receptor beta chains listed below, sequenced in a study of cytomegalovirus exposure and HLA in healthy donors. Primers for the PCR totalled 60 Vbeta and 13 Jbeta. Only in-frame clones appear in the TCRdb table, and some are missing; sequencing was by immunoSEQ multiplex PCR. The sample consists of about 130,000 clones, 65% to 80% of them appearing once. Specimen: PBMCs. These receptors all come from a man aged 40-55 years in good health and CMV-seropositive.

The rearrangement joins TRBV5-1 to TRBJ2-7; D gene ambiguous. The CDR3 has 13 amino acids. Trimming removed 0 bases at V and 4 bases at J, with 8 bases between. Germline CDR1 SGHRS, CDR2 YFSETQ. In DNA, the CDR3 is TGCGCCAGCAGCTTGGACAGCCCTTACGAGCAGTACTTC. Its translation: CASSLDSPYEQYF.

The CDR3 here is CASRYSGREYNEQFF. DNA for the CDR3: TGTGCCAGCAGATATAGCGGGAGGGAGTACAATGAGCAGTTCTTC. J is TRBJ2-1 and V is TRBV28; 11 nucleotides line up with TRBD2. Losses at the gene ends were 6 bases for V and 4 bases for J; bases not matched to a gene: 5. The CDR3 has 15 amino acids. Germline V CDR1 and CDR2: MDHEN, SYDVKM.

The V and J genes are TRBV29-1 and TRBJ2-5; perhaps TRBD2 as D (5 bases). Germline CDR1 SQVTM, CDR2 ANQGSEA. The CDR3 is 13 amino acids. The ends were cut back, 7 bases at V and 3 bases at J, with 15 bases in the middle. The CDR3: CSAAVGFKETQYF. The DNA for the CDR3 is TGCAGCGCAGCGGTGGGATTTAAAGAGACCCAGTACTTC.

V is TRBV5-1 and J is TRBJ1-4; D is undetermined. The CDR3 contains 15 residues. Between the trimmed V and J ends, which lost 1 base and 3 bases, there was a span of 10 bases. Germline lookup yields CDR1 SGHRS and CDR2 YFSETQ. CDR3 residues: CASSLYPSANEKLFF. The CDR3 DNA follows: TGCGCCAGCAGCTTGTATCCCTCGGCTAATGAAAAACTGTTTTTT.

The chain is built from TRBV18 and TRBJ1-1; 7 nucleotides agree with TRBD1. Germline trimming cut 6 bases from V and 3 bases from J; bases unmatched to any gene: 4. The germline CDR1 and CDR2 sequences are KGHSH and LQKENI. This CDR3 has 13 residues. The CDR3 region is CASSTGPDTEAFF. For the CDR3, the DNA is TGTGCCAGCTCGACAGGGCCGGACACTGAAGCTTTCTTT.

This clone appeared a single time. The chain employs TRBV28 and TRBJ2-7; D might be TRBD1 (6 bases). This CDR3 comprises 18 residues. Germline assignment: CDR1 MDHEN and CDR2 SYDVKM. V was clipped by 3 bases and J by 2 bases, with 23 bases between them. This CDR3 reads CASSFPATGTTDAYEQYF. CDR3 DNA: TGTGCCAGCAGTTTTCCGGCCACCGGGACAACTGACGCCTACGAGCAGTACTTC. Full variable domain (rest looked up from reference TRBV28 and TRBJ2-7): DVKVTQSSRYLVKRTGEKVFLECVQDMDHENMFWYRQDPGLGLRLIYFSYDVKMKEKGDIPEGYSVSREKKERFSLILESASTNQTSMYLCASSFPATGTTDAYEQYFGPGTRLTVT.

This rearrangement joins TRBV28 to TRBJ2-7, with D uncertain. This CDR3 has 13 residues. With 9 bases removed from V and 0 bases from J, the gap between germline ends came to 12 bases. The germline gives CDR1 MDHEN, CDR2 SYDVKM. CDR3 protein: CASRTTRSYEQYF. For the CDR3, the DNA is TGTGCCAGTAGAACTACCCGCTCCTACGAGCAGTACTTC.

The CDR3 DNA reads as TGTGCCAGCTCACCAGGCGGCCAGTCTTATGGCTACACCTTC. Translating it yields CASSPGGQSYGYTF. The chain joins TRBV18 to TRBJ1-2; D not resolved. Germline values: CDR1 KGHSH, CDR2 LQKENI. This CDR3 has 14 residues. The germline V and J ends were trimmed by 2 bases and 5 bases, with 12 bases remaining between them.

The gene calls are TRBV11-1 and TRBJ1-5, with 9 bases fitting TRBD1. The germline V gene has CDR1 SGHAT and CDR2 FQDESV (reference sequence). This CDR3 region has 15 residues. Losses at the gene ends were 1 base for V and 11 bases for J; bases not matched to a gene: 9. CDR3 loop: CASSLDGTGHSAQHF. In DNA form, the CDR3 reads TGTGCCAGCAGCTTAGATGGGACAGGGCATTCGGCCCAGCATTTT.

This clone was observed a handful of times. The gene calls are TRBV25-1 and TRBJ1-3; 9 positions match TRBD1. The CDR3 has 13 residues. V dropped 4 bases and J dropped 6; count of bases not matched to a gene: 1. Germline values: CDR1 MGHDK, CDR2 SYGVNS. CDR3 protein: CASSGTGVNTIYF. CDR3 DNA: TGTGCCAGCAGTGGGACAGGGGTAAACACCATATATTTT.

In this sample, this clone turned up a few times. This sequence joins TRBV7-9 and TRBJ1-5; D is unclear. Germline CDR1 reads SEHNR; CDR2 reads FQNEAQ (reference sequence). The CDR3 sequence is 13 residues long. V dropped 3 bases and J dropped 5 bases, with 8 bases sitting between them. The CDR3 sequence: CASSFPGDQPQHF. The DNA for the CDR3 is TGTGCCAGCAGCTTCCCGGGAGATCAGCCCCAGCATTTT.

This clone is a singleton in its sample. The rearrangement links TRBV27 to TRBJ2-3; 10 nucleotides line up with TRBD2. Germline V gene lookup returns CDR1 MNHEY and CDR2 SMNVEV (reference sequence). J lost 1 base, V lost 3 bases, and 4 bases had no gene match. This CDR3 region has 16 residues. CDR3 protein: CASSFSGTSGTDTQYF. In DNA form, the CDR3 reads TGTGCCAGCAGTTTTTCCGGGACTAGCGGCACAGATACGCAGTATTTT.

V and J are TRBV4-1 and TRBJ2-3; TRBD2 might be the D (5 bases). The V gene's germline CDR1 is MGHRA and CDR2 YSYEKL. The CDR3 has 15 amino acids. V dropped 1 base and J dropped 0 bases, with 8 bases sitting between them. This CDR3 is CASSQVGGSTDTQYF. DNA of the CDR3: TGCGCCAGCAGCCAAGTAGGCGGGAGCACAGATACGCAGTATTTT.

In its sample, this clone was seen a few times. This rearrangement joins TRBV7-2 to TRBJ2-7; tentative D call: TRBD1 (8 bases). The CDR3 extends over 14 amino acids. The germline V gene encodes CDR1 SGHTA and CDR2 FQGNSA. V dropped 5 bases and J dropped 4 bases, with 15 bases sitting between them. CDR3 sequence reads: CASSRGQGGYEQYF. The CDR3 coding sequence is TGTGCCAGCAGCCGTGGACAGGGAGGGTACGAGCAGTACTTC.

With respect to this clone: Other DNA variants within this sample encode the same CDR3. The rearrangement uses TRBV20-1 and TRBJ2-7, with TRBD1 as a possible D gene (6 bases). The V gene lost 6 bases and the J gene lost 4 bases, with 10 bases spanning the gap. CDR3 length equals 11 residues. Germline V gives CDR1 DFQATT, CDR2 SNEGSKA (reference sequence). The CDR3: CSALGGYEQYF. The CDR3 bases are TGCAGTGCCCTAGGGGGATACGAGCAGTACTTC.

V is TRBV5-6 and J is TRBJ2-5; D unresolved. This CDR3 contains 14 residues. Germline V CDR1 and CDR2: SGHDT, YYEEEE. V was trimmed by 1 base and J by 1 base, leaving 8 bases between them. The DNA of the CDR3 is TGTGCCAGCAGCTTGCTAGTCGGCCAAGAGACCCAGTACTTC. Protein sequence: CASSLLVGQETQYF. The complete variable domain, with remaining parts taken from reference TRBV5-6 and TRBJ2-5, reads DAGVTQSPTHLIKTRGQQVTLRCSPKSGHDTVSWYQQALGQGPQFIFQYYEEEERQRGNFPDRFSGHQFPNYSSELNVNALLLGDSALYLCASSLLVGQETQYFGPGTRLLVL.

V gene TRBV6-5 combines with J gene TRBJ2-7; TRBD2 agrees at 7 bases. CDR3 length equals 15 residues. Germline trimming cut 2 bases from V and 0 bases from J; bases unmatched to any gene: 4. Germline-derived CDR1 and CDR2 are MNHEY and SVGAGI. DNA for the CDR3: TGTGCCAGCAGTTACGGGAGCGGGAACTCCTACGAGCAGTACTTC. This codes for CASSYGSGNSYEQYF.

This chain links TRBV6-1 with TRBJ2-1, with D perhaps matching TRBD2 (6 bases). The CDR3 is 15 amino acids. Trimming removed 3 bases at V and 3 bases at J, with 12 bases between. CDR1 and CDR2 from the germline V gene are MNHNS and SASEGT. The CDR3 DNA follows: TGTGCCAGCAGTGATGGTGCGGGAATCTACAATGAGCAGTTCTTC. Translating gives CASSDGAGIYNEQFF.

The J gene is TRBJ1-5, the V gene TRBV30; 9 bases agree with TRBD1. Trimming cost V 2 bases and J 7 bases; bases outside gene matches: 6. The length of the CDR3 is 14 residues. Germline V gene data show CDR1 as GTSNPN and CDR2 as SVGIG (reference sequence). The CDR3 sequence is CAWSLTGGGQPQHF. The CDR3 DNA follows: TGTGCCTGGAGTCTAACAGGGGGCGGCCAGCCCCAGCATTTT.

The CDR3 DNA reads TGTGCCAGCAGCTTTGAACTGAACTATGGCTACACCTTC. Amino acids: CASSFELNYGYTF. The rearrangement uses TRBV5-6 and TRBJ1-2; D gene ambiguous. The CDR3 length is 13 residues. The V gene's germline CDR1 is SGHDT and CDR2 YYEEEE. The V gene lost 2 bases and the J gene lost 2 bases, with 7 bases spanning the gap. The full variable domain, completed using reference TRBV5-6 and TRBJ1-2, is DAGVTQSPTHLIKTRGQQVTLRCSPKSGHDTVSWYQQALGQGPQFIFQYYEEEERQRGNFPDRFSGHQFPNYSSELNVNALLLGDSALYLCASSFELNYGYTFGSGTRLTVV.

This clone was observed a few times. V and J are TRBV6-1 and TRBJ2-1, with 7 bases matching TRBD2. The CDR3 length is 13 residues. Per the germline V gene, CDR1 is MNHNS and CDR2 is SASEGT. Trimming took 4 bases from V and 8 from J; bases not matched to a gene: 5. This CDR3 reads CASSVGRIYEQFF. The DNA of the CDR3 is TGTGCCAGCAGTGTCGGGAGGATTTATGAGCAGTTCTTC.

The chain uses TRBV18 and TRBJ2-3, with 8 positions matching TRBD2. CDR1 and CDR2 (germline): KGHSH, LQKENI. The CDR3 length is 15 residues. Trimming cost V 6 bases and J 4 bases; bases outside gene matches: 9. The CDR3 coding sequence is TGTGCCAGCTCTCCGGGACTAGGTTACGCAGATACGCAGTATTTT. The encoded protein is CASSPGLGYADTQYF.